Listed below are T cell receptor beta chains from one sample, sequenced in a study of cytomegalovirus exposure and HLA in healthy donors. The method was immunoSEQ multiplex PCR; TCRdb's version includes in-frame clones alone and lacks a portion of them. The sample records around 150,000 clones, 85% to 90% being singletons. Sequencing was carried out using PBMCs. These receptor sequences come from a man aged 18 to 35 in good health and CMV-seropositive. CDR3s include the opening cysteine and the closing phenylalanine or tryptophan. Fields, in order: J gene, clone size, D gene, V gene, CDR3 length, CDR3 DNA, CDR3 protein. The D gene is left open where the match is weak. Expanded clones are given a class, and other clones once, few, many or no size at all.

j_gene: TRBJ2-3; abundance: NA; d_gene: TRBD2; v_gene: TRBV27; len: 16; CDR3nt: TGTGCCAGCAGCCCTACTAGCGAAGGGGGCACAGATACGCAGTATTTT; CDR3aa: CASSPTSEGGTDTQYF
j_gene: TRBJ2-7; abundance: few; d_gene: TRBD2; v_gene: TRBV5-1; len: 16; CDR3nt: TGCGCCAGCAGCTTGGTTGTTAGCGGGAGCTCGGTCGAGCAGTACTTC; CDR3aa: CASSLVVSGSSVEQYF
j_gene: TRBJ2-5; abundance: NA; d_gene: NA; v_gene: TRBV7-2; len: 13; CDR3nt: TGTGCCAGCAGCATAGACAGGAGAGAGACCCAGTACTTC; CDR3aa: CASSIDRRETQYF
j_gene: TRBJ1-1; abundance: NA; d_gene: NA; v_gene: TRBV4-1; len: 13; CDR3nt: TGCGCCAGCAGCCGATCGGGGAACACTGAAGCTTTCTTT; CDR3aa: CASSRSGNTEAFF
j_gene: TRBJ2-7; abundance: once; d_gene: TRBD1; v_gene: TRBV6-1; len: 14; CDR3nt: TGTGCCAGCAGTGTGGTGGGACAGGGTTCCGAGCAGTACTTC; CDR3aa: CASSVVGQGSEQYF
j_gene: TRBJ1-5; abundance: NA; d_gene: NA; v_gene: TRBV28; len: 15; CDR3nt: TGTGCCAGCAGTTTGCGGGACTTTAGCAATCAGCCCCAGCATTTT; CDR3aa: CASSLRDFSNQPQHF
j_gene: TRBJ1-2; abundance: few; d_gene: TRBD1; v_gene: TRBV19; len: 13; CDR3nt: TGTGCCAGTAGTCGGGACAGGGGCTATGGCTACACCTTC; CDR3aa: CASSRDRGYGYTF
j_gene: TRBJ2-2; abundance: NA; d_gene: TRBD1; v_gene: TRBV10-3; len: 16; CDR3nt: TGTGCCATCAGCAACCGGGACAGGGTATCGACCGGGGAGCTGTTTTTT; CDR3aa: CAISNRDRVSTGELFF
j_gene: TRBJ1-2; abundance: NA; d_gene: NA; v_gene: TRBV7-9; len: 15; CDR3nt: TGTGCCAGCAGCTTAGCGCCGGCAGGGTTCTATGGCTACACCTTC; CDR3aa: CASSLAPAGFYGYTF
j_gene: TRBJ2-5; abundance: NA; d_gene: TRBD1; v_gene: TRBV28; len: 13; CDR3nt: TGTGCCAGCAGTAGACAGGGGGCAGAGACCCAGTACTTC; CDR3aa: CASSRQGAETQYF
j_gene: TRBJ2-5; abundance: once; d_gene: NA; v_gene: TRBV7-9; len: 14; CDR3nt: TGTGCCAGCAGCTTAGGTCCTGAACCGGGGACCCAGTACTTC; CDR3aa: CASSLGPEPGTQYF
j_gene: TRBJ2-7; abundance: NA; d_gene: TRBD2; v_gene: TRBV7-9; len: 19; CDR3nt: TGTGCCAGCAGCTGGAGAGGTCTAGCGGGAGGGGTTACGTCCTACGAGCAGTACTTC; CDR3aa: CASSWRGLAGGVTSYEQYF
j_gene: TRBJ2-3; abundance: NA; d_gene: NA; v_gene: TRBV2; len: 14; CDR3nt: TGTGCCAGCAAGTCCGGGTCCTACACAGATACGCAGTATTTT; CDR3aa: CASKSGSYTDTQYF
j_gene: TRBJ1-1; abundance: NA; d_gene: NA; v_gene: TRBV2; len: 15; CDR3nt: TGTGCCAGCAGTGAAGGTTGGGGGGATTGGTCCGAAGCTTTCTTT; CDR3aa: CASSEGWGDWSEAFF
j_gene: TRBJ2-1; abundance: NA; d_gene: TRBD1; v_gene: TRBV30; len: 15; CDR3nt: TGTGCCTGGAACAAGCGGGACAGGGCCTACAATGAGCAGTTCTTC; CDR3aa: CAWNKRDRAYNEQFF
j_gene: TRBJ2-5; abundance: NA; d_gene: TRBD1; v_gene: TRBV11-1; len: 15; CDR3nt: TGTGCCAGCAGCCGGATTACAGGGGGCGACGAGACCCAGTACTTC; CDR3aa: CASSRITGGDETQYF
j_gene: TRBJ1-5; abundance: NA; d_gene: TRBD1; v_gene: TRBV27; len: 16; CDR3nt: TGTGCCAGCAGTTTAAGGTCGACAGGGTTAAATCAGCCCCAGCATTTT; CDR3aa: CASSLRSTGLNQPQHF
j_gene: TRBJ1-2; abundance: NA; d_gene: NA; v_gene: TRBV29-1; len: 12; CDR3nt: TGCAGCGTTGACTTAGCTAACTATGGCTACACCTTC; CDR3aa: CSVDLANYGYTF
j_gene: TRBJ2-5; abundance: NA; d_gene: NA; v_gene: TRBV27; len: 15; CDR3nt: TGTGCCAGCAGTCCGCTGGCCCTAGCGCAAGAGACCCAGTACTTC; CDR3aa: CASSPLALAQETQYF
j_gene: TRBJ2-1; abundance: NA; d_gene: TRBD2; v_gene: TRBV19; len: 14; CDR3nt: TGTGCCAGTAGTGCCGGGAGGGCGGGCAATGAGCAGTTCTTC; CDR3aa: CASSAGRAGNEQFF
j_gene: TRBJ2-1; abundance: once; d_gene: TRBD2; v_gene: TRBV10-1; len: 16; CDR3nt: TGCGCCAGCAGTGATATGAAAATAGCGGGAGACAATGAGCAGTTCTTC; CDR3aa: CASSDMKIAGDNEQFF
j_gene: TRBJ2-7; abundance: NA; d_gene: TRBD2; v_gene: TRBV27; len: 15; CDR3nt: TGTGCCAGCAGTTTCGGACTAGCGGGAGGGCACGAGCAGTACTTC; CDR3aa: CASSFGLAGGHEQYF
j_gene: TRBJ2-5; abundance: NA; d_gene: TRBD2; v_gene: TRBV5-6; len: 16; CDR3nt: TGTGCCAGCAGCCGTAGCGGGAGTTTTTTAGGAGAGACCCAGTACTTC; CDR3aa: CASSRSGSFLGETQYF